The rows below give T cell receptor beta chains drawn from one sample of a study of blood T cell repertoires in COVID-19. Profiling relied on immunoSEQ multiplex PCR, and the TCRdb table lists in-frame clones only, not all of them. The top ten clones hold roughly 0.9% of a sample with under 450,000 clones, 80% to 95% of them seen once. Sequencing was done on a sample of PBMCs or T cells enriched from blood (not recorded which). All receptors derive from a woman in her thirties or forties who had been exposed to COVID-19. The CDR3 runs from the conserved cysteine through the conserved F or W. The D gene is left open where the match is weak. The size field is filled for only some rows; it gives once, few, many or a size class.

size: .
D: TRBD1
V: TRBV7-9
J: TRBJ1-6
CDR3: CASSSGRQGRSPLHF
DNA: TGTGCCAGCAGCTCCGGACGACAGGGTCGTTCACCCCTCCACTTT

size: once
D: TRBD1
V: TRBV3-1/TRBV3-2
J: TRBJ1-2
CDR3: CASSRGPNYGYTF
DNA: TGTGCCAGCAGCAGGGGGCCTAACTATGGCTACACCTTC

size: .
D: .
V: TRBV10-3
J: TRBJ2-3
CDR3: CAISEYTGPTSTDTQYF
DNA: TGTGCCATCAGTGAGTATACAGGACCTACTAGCACAGATACGCAGTATTTT

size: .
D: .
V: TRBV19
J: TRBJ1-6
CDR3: CASSLTAYNSPLHF
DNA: TGTGCCAGTAGTTTGACAGCGTATAATTCACCCCTCCACTTT

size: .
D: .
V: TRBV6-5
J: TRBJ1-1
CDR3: CASSSPRENTEAFF
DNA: TGTGCCAGCAGTTCGCCCAGGGAAAACACTGAAGCTTTCTTT

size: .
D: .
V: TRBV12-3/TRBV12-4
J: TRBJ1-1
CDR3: CASSRENTEAFF
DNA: TGTGCCAGCAGCCGGGAGAACACTGAAGCTTTCTTT

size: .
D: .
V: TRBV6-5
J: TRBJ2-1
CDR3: CASSSRVPRDEQFF
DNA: TGTGCCAGCAGTTCCCGGGTCCCCCGAGATGAGCAGTTCTTC

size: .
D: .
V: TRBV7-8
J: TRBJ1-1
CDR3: CASSLVGLENTEAFF
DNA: TGTGCCAGCAGCTTAGTTGGACTTGAGAACACTGAAGCTTTCTTT

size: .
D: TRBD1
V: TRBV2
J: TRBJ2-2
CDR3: CASIGDRANTGELFF
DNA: TGTGCCAGCATCGGGGACAGGGCCAACACCGGGGAGCTGTTTTTT

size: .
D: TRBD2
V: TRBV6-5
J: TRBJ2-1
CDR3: CASSRTSGTYNEQFF
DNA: TGTGCCAGCAGCAGAACCAGCGGGACCTACAATGAGCAGTTCTTC

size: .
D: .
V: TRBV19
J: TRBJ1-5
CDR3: CASSILKGKGYGNQPQHF
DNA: TGTGCCAGTAGTATTTTAAAGGGAAAGGGGTATGGCAATCAGCCCCAGCATTTT

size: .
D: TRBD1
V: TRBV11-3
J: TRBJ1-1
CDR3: CASSLTGGVTEAFF
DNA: TGTGCCAGCAGCTTAACAGGGGGGGTCACTGAAGCTTTCTTT

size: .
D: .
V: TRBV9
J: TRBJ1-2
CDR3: CASSPAQGHTSYGYTF
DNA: TGTGCCAGCAGCCCAGCGCAAGGCCATACAAGCTATGGCTACACCTTC

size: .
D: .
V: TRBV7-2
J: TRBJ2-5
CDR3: CASSLQNNLVWYF
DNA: TGTGCCAGCAGCTTACAGAACAACCTTGTGTGGTACTTC

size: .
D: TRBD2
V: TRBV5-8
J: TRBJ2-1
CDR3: CASSPNSQAGGTYNEQFF
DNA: TGTGCCAGCAGCCCTAATAGTCAAGCGGGAGGGACCTACAATGAGCAGTTCTTC

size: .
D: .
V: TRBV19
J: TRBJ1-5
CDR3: CASSIRTGNQPQHF
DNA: TGTGCCAGTAGTATTAGAACAGGCAATCAGCCCCAGCATTTT

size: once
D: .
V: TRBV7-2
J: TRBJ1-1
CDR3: CASSPDKGRSTEAFF
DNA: TGTGCCAGCAGCCCAGACAAGGGGAGGAGCACTGAAGCTTTCTTT

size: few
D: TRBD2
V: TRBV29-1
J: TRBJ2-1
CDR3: CSVVGSGSNEQFF
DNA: TGCAGCGTTGTTGGTAGCGGGAGCAATGAGCAGTTCTTC

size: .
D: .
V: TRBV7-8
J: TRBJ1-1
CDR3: CASSQPKGMNTEAFF
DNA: TGTGCCAGCAGCCAACCAAAGGGGATGAACACTGAAGCTTTCTTT

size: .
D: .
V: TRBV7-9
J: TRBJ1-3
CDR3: CASSTSGGAGNTIYF
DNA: TGTGCCAGCAGCACCAGTGGGGGGGCTGGAAACACCATATATTTT

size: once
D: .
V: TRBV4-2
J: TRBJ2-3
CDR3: CASSRRLGPTGVVDTQYF
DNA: TGTGCCAGCAGCCGACGATTGGGACCAACGGGAGTGGTAGATACGCAGTATTTT

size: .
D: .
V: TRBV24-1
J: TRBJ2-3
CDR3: CATRDSSTDTQYF
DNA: TGTGCCACCAGGGACAGCAGCACAGATACGCAGTATTTT

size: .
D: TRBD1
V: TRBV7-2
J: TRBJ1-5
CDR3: CASSLDGTGNQPQHF
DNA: TGTGCCAGCAGCTTAGATGGGACAGGCAATCAGCCCCAGCATTTT

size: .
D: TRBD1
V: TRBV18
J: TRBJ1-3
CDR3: CASSRGQPGSGNTIYF
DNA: TGTGCCAGCTCACGGGGACAGCCGGGGTCTGGAAACACCATATATTTT

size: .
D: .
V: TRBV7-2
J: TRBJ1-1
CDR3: CASSKQGNTEAFF
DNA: TGTGCCAGCAGCAAACAGGGAAACACTGAAGCTTTCTTT

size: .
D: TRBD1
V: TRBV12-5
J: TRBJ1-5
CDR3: CASGLGSGTGNQPQHF
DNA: TGTGCTAGTGGTTTGGGATCCGGGACAGGGAATCAGCCCCAGCATTTT

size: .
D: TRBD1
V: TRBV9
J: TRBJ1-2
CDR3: CASSGRDRGLYRRGYTF
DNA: TGTGCCAGCAGCGGCCGGGACAGGGGGCTGTATAGGCGTGGCTACACCTTC

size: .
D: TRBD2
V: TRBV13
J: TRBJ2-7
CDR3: CASSSTTRLAGGNYEQYF
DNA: TGTGCCAGCAGCTCCACTACTCGACTAGCGGGCGGAAACTACGAGCAGTACTTC

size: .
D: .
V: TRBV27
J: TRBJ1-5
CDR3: CASSLYRNSNQPQHF
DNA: TGTGCCAGCAGTTTATACAGGAACAGCAATCAGCCCCAGCATTTT

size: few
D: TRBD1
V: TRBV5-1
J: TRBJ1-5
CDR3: CASSLLPTGGRPRQPQHF
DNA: TGCGCCAGCAGCTTGTTACCCACAGGGGGACGACCCAGACAGCCCCAGCATTTT

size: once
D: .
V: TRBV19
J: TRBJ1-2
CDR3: CASSIDSGSYGYTF
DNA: TGTGCCAGTAGTATAGACTCAGGGTCCTATGGCTACACCTTC

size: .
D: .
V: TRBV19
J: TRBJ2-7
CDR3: CASSLSGLTYEQYF
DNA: TGTGCCAGTAGTCTCTCCGGACTCACCTACGAGCAGTACTTC

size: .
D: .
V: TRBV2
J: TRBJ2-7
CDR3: CASSLGQSYEQYF
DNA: TGTGCCAGCAGTTTGGGGCAGTCCTACGAGCAGTACTTC

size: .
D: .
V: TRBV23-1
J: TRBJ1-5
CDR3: CASSQSSLTSNQPQHF
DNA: TGCGCCAGCAGTCAATCGAGTTTGACAAGCAATCAGCCCCAGCATTTT

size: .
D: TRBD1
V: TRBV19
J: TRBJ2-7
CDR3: CASSFGQGAQYEQYF
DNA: TGTGCCAGTAGTTTTGGACAGGGGGCTCAGTACGAGCAGTACTTC

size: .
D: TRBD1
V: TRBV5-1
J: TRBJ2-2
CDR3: CASSLDRGPGELFF
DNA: TGCGCCAGCAGCTTGGACAGGGGGCCCGGGGAGCTGTTTTTT

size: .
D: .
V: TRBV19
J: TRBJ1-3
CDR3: CAVSSGNTIYF
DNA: TGTGCCGTCAGCTCTGGAAACACCATATATTTT

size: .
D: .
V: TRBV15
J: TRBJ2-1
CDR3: CATSRELRKFYNEQFF
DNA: TGTGCCACCAGCAGAGAGTTGCGGAAATTTTACAATGAGCAGTTCTTC

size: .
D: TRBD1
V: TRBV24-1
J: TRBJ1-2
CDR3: CATSDIQGAGPF
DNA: TGTGCCACCAGTGATATCCAGGGGGCTGGGCCCTTC

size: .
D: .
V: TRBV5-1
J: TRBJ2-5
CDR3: CASSPGGATETQYF
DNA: TGCGCCAGCAGCCCTGGAGGGGCGACGGAGACCCAGTACTTC

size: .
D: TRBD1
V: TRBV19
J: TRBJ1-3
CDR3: CASSIRTGVNTIYF
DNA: TGTGCCAGTAGTATACGGACAGGTGTAAACACCATATATTTT

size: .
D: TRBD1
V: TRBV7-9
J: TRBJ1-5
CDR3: CASSSVSRGRWNQPQHF
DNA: TGTGCCAGCAGCTCGGTCTCAAGGGGGCGGTGGAATCAGCCCCAGCATTTT

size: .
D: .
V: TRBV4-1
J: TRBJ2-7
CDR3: CASSQAVDLGLTHF
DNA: TGCGCCAGCAGCCAAGCGGTTGACCTGGGACTTACTCACTTC

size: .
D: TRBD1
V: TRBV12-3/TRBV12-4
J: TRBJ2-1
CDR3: CASDRDSYNEQFF
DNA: TGTGCCAGCGACAGGGACTCCTACAATGAGCAGTTCTTC

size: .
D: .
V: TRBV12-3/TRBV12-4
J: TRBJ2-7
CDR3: CASKRDSSYEQYF
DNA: TGTGCCAGCAAACGGGACTCCTCCTACGAGCAGTACTTC

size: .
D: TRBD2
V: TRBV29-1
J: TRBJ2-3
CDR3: CSVSGRLAGVTDTQYF
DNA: TGCAGCGTTTCAGGGCGACTAGCGGGGGTCACAGATACGCAGTATTTT